This TCR beta chain originates from a study of blood T cell repertoires in COVID-19 (dated by TCRdb to 2020 to 2022). Context from the whole study: Samples from collaborators originated in the United States, Italy and Spain and spanned both the acute and convalescent phases of COVID-19. The material from the prospective study consisted of cDNA or gDNA derived from T cells, B-cell-depleted T cells, or PBMCs. Subjects who had been exposed to COVID-19, were actively infected with it, or had recovered from it provided the deeply sampled blood TCRbeta repertoires that made up the dataset. A freely available public database, intended as a resource for researchers studying the immune response to SARS-CoV-2, is where the repertoires were released. Samples were obtained from the ongoing ImmuneRACE study (first 160 participants) and from some 1,300 subjects provided by 6 global collaborators. The sample metadata nearly always contained a de-identified subject ID, COVID-19 status, age in years and sex. Where available, HLA class I and class II types were taken from metadata supplied by the sample provider and were not determined by assay-based typing. Results and caveats for the whole study, not just this receptor: How much clinical and demographic metadata was included differed by source and by participant, and the metadata was provided uncurated.

In the prospective study, participants were about 18 to 100 years old, resided in about two dozen geographic areas of the United States, and were enrolled through a virtual design. Cohort assignment in the prospective study relied on participant-reported clinical history from a screening survey and a study questionnaire. In the prospective study, whole blood, serum and a nasopharyngeal or oropharyngeal swab were collected from each participant by mobile phlebotomists. Prospective study participants could optionally give additional blood draws and questionnaires over an approximately 2-month period. Before DNA extraction, blood samples from the prospective study were shipped at room temperature or frozen. The germline V gene (reference sequence) yields GTSNPN for CDR1 and SVGIG for CDR2. From its cysteine to its phenylalanine, the CDR3 spans 14 amino acids. Only CDR3 DNA remains: 42 bases, in frame from the first base. For this chain, trimming is 2 bases at the V end and 5 bases at the J end, and the number of junction bases without a gene match is 5.

The immunoSEQ Assay, a bias-controlled multiplex PCR, was used to amplify TCRbeta CDR3 regions from genomic DNA. The source study handled its data this way. Nucleated cell counts per sample were estimated from amplification of reference gene primers within the assay. To quantify the absolute abundance of each unique TCRbeta CDR3 rearrangement, sequence reads were collapsed and filtered. For each sample, productive Simpson clonality was calculated by taking the square root of Simpson's diversity index across productive rearrangements. Not all clones reach the TCRdb copy of this immuneACCESS table, which keeps in-frame sequences only. Checked studies attribute under half of the gap to unresolved V genes and leave the rest unexplained. That table furnishes V, J and clone size, whereas the DNA furnished D and trimming. For this sample the table gives 200,000 to 300,000 clones, of which roughly 86% were detected only once. The ten biggest clones cover 3% to 4% of the sample.

For this clone: This clone's antigen is unknown. The sample holds no much larger clone one base away, and base qualities are not on file.

The material sequenced was PBMCs or T cells enriched from blood (not recorded which). The receptor was derived from a woman between 25 and 40 years old with acute COVID-19. The chain is assembled from TRBV30 and TRBJ2-7, and 11 junctional nucleotides match TRBD1. The CDR3 corresponds to CAWSPGQGVNEQYF. In nucleotide form, the sequence is TGTGCCTGGAGTCCGGGACAGGGGGTTAACGAGCAGTACTTC.